The 11 T cell receptor beta chains listed next were all sequenced from one sample in a study of T cells in Graves' hyperthyroidism and ophthalmopathy. Amplified TCR beta CDR3 regions came from RNA transcripts. In the first-round RT-PCR of the TCR CDR3, the HTBI primer set was used. In TCRdb, the multiplex PCR reads were re-called with MiXCR into one record per CDR3 protein. The sample has 400,000 or so distinct CDR3 sequences; roughly 15% are singletons. The sample comprised blood. All receptors derive from a woman aged 25 to 39 with Graves' ophthalmopathy.

At least ten counts were recorded for this clonotype. The rearrangement uses TRBV20-1 and TRBJ1-1; 7 bases line up with TRBD1. J lost 3 bases, V lost 3 bases, and 1 base had no gene match. CDR1 and CDR2 from the germline V gene are DFQATT and SNEGSKA (reference sequence). This CDR3 has 12 amino acids. The CDR3 region is CSARQGDTEAFF. The CDR3 DNA is TGCAGTGCTAGGCAGGGGGACACTGAAGCTTTCTTT.

This clonotype occurred a few times. The chain joins TRBV20-1 to TRBJ2-1, with 10 bases aligning to TRBD2. Germline V gene data show CDR1 as DFQATT and CDR2 as SNEGSKA (reference sequence). Trimming at V came to 3 bases and at J to 1 base, leaving 21 bases not matched to a gene. The CDR3 is 21 amino acids. The CDR3, as DNA: TGCAGTGCTAGCCTCGACAGGGCCTTAGGACTAGCGGCGACTTCCTACAATGAGCAGTTCTTC. Its protein is CSASLDRALGLAATSYNEQFF.

The chain carries TRBV14 and TRBJ2-7, with 9 bases aligning to TRBD1. CDR3 length: 16 residues. Germline V CDR1 and CDR2: SGHDN, FVKESK. The junction had 10 bases not matched to a gene; V was cut back by 1 base and J by 6 bases. The CDR3 here is CASSQGGGDRAGEQYF. DNA for the CDR3: TGTGCCAGCAGCCAAGGTGGTGGGGACAGGGCGGGCGAGCAGTACTTC.

This clonotype was recorded at least ten times. The chain joins TRBV2 to TRBJ2-5; 9 positions match TRBD1. CDR3 size: 15 residues. Germline V CDR1 and CDR2: SNHLY, FYNNEI. V lost 9 bases to trimming and J lost 2 bases; unmatched junction nucleotides: 10. The chain's CDR3 is CASQDRGAPQETQYF. Here the CDR3 DNA reads TGTGCCAGTCAAGACAGGGGGGCCCCACAAGAGACCCAGTACTTC.

By share, this clonotype counts as medium-sized. The V gene is TRBV12-5, the J gene TRBJ2-1; no clear D gene. Trimming stripped 2 bases from V and 4 bases from J, with 3 bases between. This CDR3 has 12 residues. In germline, CDR1 is LGHNT, CDR2 FRNRAP. As DNA, the CDR3 is TGTGCTAGTGGTTTGAGTTACAATGAGCAGTTCTTC. This sequence encodes CASGLSYNEQFF.

This clonotype was observed many times. This chain joins TRBV2 and TRBJ1-6; the D gene is possibly TRBD1 (6 bases). Looked up from germline, CDR1 is SNHLY and CDR2 is FYNNEI. This CDR3 comprises 13 residues. With 8 bases removed from V and 9 bases from J, the gap between germline ends came to 14 bases. CDR3 bases: TGTGCCAGCCAAGCCAGGGGTGGTTCACCCCTCCACTTT. Its translation: CASQARGGSPLHF.

V gene TRBV27 combines with J gene TRBJ2-1; 12 bases line up with TRBD2. In germline, CDR1 is MNHEY, CDR2 SMNVEV (reference sequence). V lost 5 bases to trimming and J lost 9 bases; unmatched junction nucleotides: 8. This CDR3 is 15 amino acids long. As DNA, the CDR3 is TGTGCCAGCAGTAGAGGACTAGCGGGGAATAGTGAGCAGTTCTTC. Translated: CASSRGLAGNSEQFF.

This clonotype was observed at least ten times. The V gene is TRBV30, the J gene TRBJ1-3; D unresolved. CDR1 GTSNPN and CDR2 SVGIG come from the germline V gene (reference sequence). V was trimmed by 2 bases and J by 0 bases, leaving 8 bases between them. CDR3 length: 14 amino acids. The CDR3 DNA reads as TGTGCCTGGAGTCTAGTTCTCTCTGGAAACACCATATATTTT. Amino acid sequence: CAWSLVLSGNTIYF.

The chain joins TRBV9 to TRBJ2-7, with TRBD2 matching over 8 bases. The V segment lost 0 bases and the J segment 8 bases; nucleotides outside the gene matches: 10. The CDR3 has 15 amino acids. Germline CDR1 reads SGDLS; CDR2 reads YYNGEE. The CDR3 sequence: CASSVAIGGGSQQYF. CDR3 sequence (DNA): TGTGCCAGCAGCGTAGCTATCGGGGGGGGTTCGCAGCAGTACTTC.

The chain combines TRBV11-2 with TRBJ2-7, with D possibly TRBD1 on 6 matching bases. The CDR3 has 14 residues. Trimming pared 2 bases from V and 3 bases from J, leaving 11 bases between. In germline, CDR1 is SGHAT, CDR2 FQNNGV. The DNA for the CDR3 is TGTGCCAGCAGCTTAAGCTGGGACATCTACGAGCAGTACTTC. It translates to CASSLSWDIYEQYF.

This clonotype was detected ten times or more. V usage is TRBV2 and J usage is TRBJ1-5, with 7 bases matching TRBD1. Unmatched junction bases numbered 9, after V lost 10 bases and J lost 0 bases. Germline assignment: CDR1 SNHLY and CDR2 FYNNEI. The CDR3 contains 15 residues. This CDR3 is CATKRDRNSNQPQHF. DNA of the CDR3: TGTGCCACCAAAAGGGACAGAAATAGCAATCAGCCCCAGCATTTT.